This TCR beta chain was captured in a study of control samples from healthy donors and cancer patients (dated by TCRdb to about 2020). Trimming takes 4 bases off V and 5 bases off J; junction bases not matched to a gene: 6. The germline V gene gives CDR1 as MGHRA and CDR2 as YSYEKL. From the cysteine through the phenylalanine, the CDR3 covers 14 amino acids. The retained sequence is limited to the CDR3, 42 bases, with the frame set at the first base. With regard to this clone: It has no known antigen specificity. Base qualities are not provided; no much larger clone lies one nucleotide away.

The protocol used for the library was the immunoSEQ multiplex PCR assay. Held by TCRdb, this immuneACCESS table contains in-frame sequences only and omits some clones. Under half of the omission traces to an unresolved V gene where checked; the cause of the rest is unknown. The sample table contains approximately 140,000 clones; only one count was recorded for roughly 89% of them. The leading ten clones occupy 10% to 12% of the sample. Sequences were obtained from blood. The receptor was isolated from a man in his thirties or forties in good health. The chain couples TRBV4-1 to TRBJ1-2, with 8 bases matching TRBD1. The sequenced DNA: TGCGCCAGCAGCCGACAGGGGCCACTGTATGGCTACACCTTC. Translated, this gives CASSRQGPLYGYTF.